This entry lists 5 T cell receptor beta chains sequenced from one sample in a study of cytomegalovirus exposure and HLA in healthy donors. PCR employed 60 Vbeta and 13 Jbeta primers. Produced via immunoSEQ multiplex PCR; TCRdb's table is partial and in-frame only. In total, the table holds just over 80,000 clones. Sequencing was performed on PBMCs. The receptors come from a woman aged 25 to 39 in good health and CMV-seronegative.

This chain connects TRBV27 to TRBJ2-3; tentatively, D is TRBD2 (6 bases). The CDR3 is 18 residues long. Trimming took 5 bases from V and 0 from J, leaving 21 bases between them. CDR1 MNHEY and CDR2 SMNVEV come from the germline V gene (reference sequence). CDR3 loop: CASSPLGTGLRSTDTQYF. Written as DNA, the CDR3 is TGTGCCAGCAGTCCTCTTGGTACGGGACTGAGGAGCACAGATACGCAGTATTTT.

V and J are TRBV7-6 and TRBJ2-7; TRBD1 aligns across 10 bases. This CDR3 has 17 residues. In germline, CDR1 is SGHVS, CDR2 FNYEAQ. The V segment lost 5 bases and the J segment 12 bases; nucleotides outside the gene matches: 22. This CDR3 is CASSGTGQGRFAHPPYF. The DNA for the CDR3 is TGTGCCAGCAGCGGAACGGGACAGGGGCGATTTGCTCATCCCCCGTACTTC.

This sequence joins TRBV5-1 and TRBJ2-1, with 14 bases matching TRBD2. The V gene end was trimmed by 3 bases and the J gene end by 7 bases; junction bases not matched to a gene: 12. The CDR3 is made up of 18 amino acids. Germline values: CDR1 SGHRS, CDR2 YFSETQ. The CDR3 loop is CASSSQPGLAGVGNEQFF. In DNA form, the CDR3 reads TGCGCCAGCAGCTCCCAACCGGGACTAGCGGGAGTAGGTAATGAGCAGTTCTTC.

The chain carries TRBV5-4 and TRBJ1-2; possibly TRBD1 for D (5 bases). Trimming stripped 0 bases from V and 3 bases from J, with 12 bases between. The CDR3 extends over 15 amino acids. Germline V gene lookup returns CDR1 SGHNT and CDR2 YYREEE (reference sequence). The CDR3 coding sequence is TGTGCCAGCAGCTTGGCCCCCGACAGCGACTATGGCTACACCTTC. Protein: CASSLAPDSDYGYTF.

The genes are TRBV19 and TRBJ1-1, with 7 bases fitting TRBD1. V dropped 5 bases and J dropped 2; count of bases not matched to a gene: 8. The germline V gene has CDR1 LNHDA and CDR2 SQIVND (reference sequence). The CDR3 is made up of 15 amino acids. The CDR3 loop is CASSLRQGKNTEAFF. Here the CDR3 DNA reads TGTGCCAGTAGTCTCAGACAGGGAAAAAACACTGAAGCTTTCTTT.